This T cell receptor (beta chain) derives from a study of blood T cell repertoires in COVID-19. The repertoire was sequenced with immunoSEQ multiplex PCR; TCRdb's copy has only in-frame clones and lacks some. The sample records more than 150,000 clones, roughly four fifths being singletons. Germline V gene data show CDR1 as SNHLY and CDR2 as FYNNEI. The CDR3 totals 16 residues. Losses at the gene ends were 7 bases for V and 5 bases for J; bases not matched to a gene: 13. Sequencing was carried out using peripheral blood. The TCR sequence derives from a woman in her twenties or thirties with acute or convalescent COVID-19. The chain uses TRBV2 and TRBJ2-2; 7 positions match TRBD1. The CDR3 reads CASMDLTGFRTGELFF. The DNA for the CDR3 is TGTGCCAGCATGGACCTGACAGGGTTTCGGACCGGGGAGCTGTTTTTT.